This T cell receptor (beta chain) was identified in a study of OX40 agonist ivuxolimab in advanced cancers. Study overall: Melanoma, hepatocellular carcinoma, head and neck or renal cell cancer occurred in dose-escalation patients. Roughly two fifths of patients had received prior checkpoint inhibitor therapy.

Germline CDR1 reads MNHNS; CDR2 reads SASEGT. The CDR3 has 14 residues. Comments on this clone: One junction end disagrees with the germline gene, perhaps due to a read error.

Method: immunoSEQ multiplex PCR; TCRdb's copy keeps in-frame clones and lacks some. The sample lists about 80,000 clones, 70% to 90% seen once, with 13% in the top ten. Source: CD4+ or CD8+ T cells sorted from blood, taken in a trial of the OX40 agonist ivuxolimab. This chain joins TRBV6-1 and TRBJ2-7; 13 bases line up with TRBD2. This receptor was taken from an adult with an advanced solid tumor such as melanoma, head and neck, liver or kidney cancer. In DNA, the CDR3 is TGTGCCAGCAGTGAAGAGAGACTAGCGGGAGGAATTAACTTC. Translation: CASSEERLAGGINF.